These 12 T cell receptor beta chains were all obtained from the same sample, sequenced in a study of T cell responses to AZD1222 COVID-19 vaccine. The method was immunoSEQ multiplex PCR; TCRdb's version includes in-frame clones alone and lacks a portion of them. The sample yields about 85,000 clones, about 86% seen once. The source was peripheral blood, collected on day 0 of MenACWY control vaccination. Receptors were obtained from an adult in good health.

The CDR3 spells CATSRVRDRGETEAFF. CDR3 bases: TGTGCCACCAGCAGAGTGCGGGACAGGGGAGAAACTGAAGCTTTCTTT. V gene TRBV15 combines with J gene TRBJ1-1; 10 bases are shared with TRBD1. V dropped 1 base and J dropped 5; count of bases not matched to a gene: 7. From germline, CDR1 is LNHNV and CDR2 YYDKDF (reference sequence). The length of the CDR3 is 16 residues.

The chain joins TRBV28 to TRBJ1-1, with a weak D call TRBD1 (5 bases). Germline-derived CDR1 and CDR2 are MDHEN and SYDVKM. The V gene lost 8 bases and the J gene lost 3 bases, with 16 bases spanning the gap. This CDR3 region has 14 residues. The CDR3 nucleotides read TGTGCCAGCGTCTACAGGATGGGGTACACTGAAGCTTTCTTT. Translating it yields CASVYRMGYTEAFF.

The gene calls are TRBV7-2 and TRBJ1-4, with D perhaps matching TRBD1 (6 bases). Germline V gene lookup returns CDR1 SGHTA and CDR2 FQGNSA. The germline V and J ends were trimmed by 5 bases and 8 bases, with 18 bases remaining between them. There are 15 residues in the CDR3. CDR3 in DNA: TGTGCCAGCAGCCCTCAACAGGGCCCAACCGAAAAACTGTTTTTT. This sequence encodes CASSPQQGPTEKLFF.

The chain combines TRBV21-1 with TRBJ1-1; the DNA was not used to check the table's D call, TRBD1. TRBV21-1 is tagged as a pseudogene. There are 15 residues in the CDR3. The CDR3 coding sequence is TGTGCCAGCAGCAAAAATGATAGGGGGAACACTGAAGCTTTCTTT. This translates into CASSKNDRGNTEAFF.

The chain couples TRBV4-2 to TRBJ2-7; possibly TRBD2 for D (6 bases). This CDR3 is 15 amino acids long. Looked up from germline, CDR1 is LGHNA and CDR2 is YNFKEQ. Trimming pared 2 bases from V and 1 base from J, leaving 12 bases between. This CDR3 is CASSQSGGSSYEQYF. The CDR3 region has the DNA TGTGCCAGCAGCCAAAGTGGGGGGTCATCCTACGAGCAGTACTTC.

The rearrangement uses TRBV6-2 or TRBV6-3 and TRBJ2-2; the D gene is possibly TRBD1 (6 bases). CDR1 and CDR2 from the germline V gene are MNHEY and SVGEGT. V was clipped by 5 bases and J by 5 bases, with 9 bases between them. The CDR3 is 13 amino acids. The CDR3 DNA reads TGTGCCAGCAGTCGCAGGGGAACCGGGGAGCTGTTTTTT. Its protein is CASSRRGTGELFF.

This clone was found a few times. The V gene is TRBV14, the J gene TRBJ1-2, with 8 bases aligning to TRBD1. The CDR3 loop spans 15 amino acids. Germline V CDR1 and CDR2: SGHDN, FVKESK. Unmatched junction bases numbered 16, after V lost 4 bases and J lost 12 bases. This chain's CDR3 is CASSLSGGGTISNTF. In DNA form, the CDR3 reads TGTGCCAGCAGCCTTTCAGGGGGCGGGACGATCAGTAACACCTTC. Combining the CDR3 with reference TRBV14 and TRBJ1-2 gives the whole variable domain EAGVTQFPSHSVIEKGQTVTLRCDPISGHDNLYWYRRVMGKEIKFLLHFVKESKQDESGMPNNRFLAERTGGTYSTLKVQPAELEDSGVYFCASSLSGGGTISNTFGSGTRLTVV.

CDR3 in DNA: TGTGCCAGCAGTTGGGGACAGAGGGAGCAGTACTTC. It specifies CASSWGQREQYF. V is TRBV6-5 and J is TRBJ2-7, with TRBD1 matching 7 bases. After removal of 4 bases from V and 7 bases from J, the junction contained 4 bases not matched to a gene. This CDR3 region has 12 residues. Looked up from germline, CDR1 is MNHEY and CDR2 is SVGAGI.

This chain connects TRBV6-4 to TRBJ2-1, with 12 bases aligning to TRBD2. The germline CDR1 and CDR2 sequences are MRHNA and SNTAGT. CDR3 size: 20 residues. V shed 2 bases, J shed 0 bases, and the junction held 11 bases outside the gene matches. The CDR3: CASSDPGLAGTHSSYNEQFF. As DNA, the CDR3 is TGTGCCAGCAGTGACCCCGGACTAGCGGGGACCCACAGCTCCTACAATGAGCAGTTCTTC.

The chain couples TRBV6-5 to TRBJ1-3, with 7 bases identical to TRBD1. The CDR3 covers 15 residues. V was pared by 6 bases and J by 1 base, with 6 bases of the junction left unmatched. Per germline, CDR1 MNHEY and CDR2 SVGAGI. The CDR3 nucleotides read TGTGCCAGCAGCGTACGGACAGGTTCTGGAAACACCATATATTTT. Its protein is CASSVRTGSGNTIYF.

This clone has just a few counts. The chain employs TRBV11-3 and TRBJ1-1; a possible D gene is TRBD1 (5 bases). The germline gives CDR1 SGHNT, CDR2 YENEEA. The CDR3 sequence is 15 residues long. V was shortened by 2 bases and J by 1 base, with 11 bases between the two germline ends. CDR3 protein: CASSLFSDRNTEAFF. The CDR3 DNA is TGTGCCAGCAGCTTATTTAGTGACAGGAACACTGAAGCTTTCTTT.

The rearrangement joins TRBV24-1 to TRBJ2-1; 9 bases map to TRBD1. There are 16 residues in the CDR3. J was trimmed by 6 bases and V by 4 bases; bases with no gene match: 9. Germline V gene lookup returns CDR1 KGHDR and CDR2 SFDVKD. The CDR3 sequence is CATSDPGQGKGNEQFF. The DNA of the CDR3 is TGTGCCACCAGTGACCCCGGACAGGGGAAGGGCAATGAGCAGTTCTTC.